The clone carrying this T cell receptor beta chain came up once. What it binds is not known. This sample is part of a study of T cell responses to AZD1222 COVID-19 vaccine. Notes on the study in general: White British ancestry dominated among donors, who included more females, and clonal diversity was possibly underestimated.

Method: immunoSEQ multiplex PCR; TCRdb's copy keeps in-frame clones and lacks some. The sample holds some 98,000 clones, approximately 88% seen once. This material consisted of peripheral blood, taken 28 days after the second AZD1222 dose. This receptor was identified in an adult who received the AZD1222 COVID-19 vaccine.

The CDR3 DNA reads TGCGCCAGCAGCTTGGCGGGGTCTGGAAACACCATATATTTT. It is translated as CASSLAGSGNTIYF. The V call is TRBV5-1, the J call TRBJ1-3, with D unresolved. V lost 0 bases and J 1 base, leaving 5 bases between the germline ends. Germline-derived CDR1 and CDR2 are SGHRS and YFSETQ. This CDR3 is 14 amino acids long. Based on the CDR3 plus reference TRBV5-1 and TRBJ1-3, the full variable domain is KAGVTQTPRYLIKTRGQQVTLSCSPISGHRSVSWYQQTPGQGLQFLFEYFSETQRNKGNFPGRFSGRQFSNSRSEMNVSTLELGDSALYLCASSLAGSGNTIYFGEGSWLTVV.